A selection of T cell receptor beta chains follows, all from one sample in a study of OX40 agonist ivuxolimab in advanced cancers. Assay used: immunoSEQ multiplex PCR; TCRdb lists only in-frame clones, some missing. The sample has 40,000 to 65,000 clones, 70% to 90% seen once. Source: CD4+ or CD8+ T cells sorted from blood, taken in a trial of the OX40 agonist ivuxolimab. The receptors here all came from an adult with an advanced solid tumor such as melanoma, head and neck, liver or kidney cancer. Both conserved end residues are part of each CDR3. The order of the fields is J gene, D gene, V gene, CDR3 protein. A D gene is named only where the DNA matches it firmly.

J: TRBJ2-1; D: NA; V: TRBV5-1; CDR3: CASSSLPGSSSYNEQFF
J: TRBJ2-5; D: TRBD2; V: TRBV7-6; CDR3: CASSLKPSGETQYF
J: TRBJ1-5; D: TRBD1; V: TRBV30; CDR3: CAWSSRGFSNQPQHF
J: TRBJ1-1; D: NA; V: TRBV6-1; CDR3: CASKRENTNTEAFF
J: TRBJ1-2; D: NA; V: TRBV5-8; CDR3: CASSFRRSGVGLGYTF
J: TRBJ1-1; D: NA; V: TRBV7-8; CDR3: CASSFGAASNTEAFF
J: TRBJ1-5; D: NA; V: TRBV28; CDR3: CASSSHRIRLQPQHF
J: TRBJ2-5; D: NA; V: TRBV4-2; CDR3: CASSPVGETQYF
J: TRBJ1-4; D: NA; V: TRBV6-1; CDR3: CASSGVRGTNEKLFF
J: TRBJ2-3; D: TRBD2; V: TRBV28; CDR3: CASSFSLAGNTDTQYF